The sequence of this T cell receptor (beta chain) was determined in a study of CD8+CD57+ T cells in acquired aplastic anemia. This clonotype was picked up many times. The use of genomic DNA as template underpinned the TCR beta VDJ and CDR3 profiling. One entry per CDR3 protein results from TCRdb running MiXCR on the reads. This sample carries around 290,000 distinct CDR3 sequences, around three fifths of them seen once, and the ten largest clones take roughly 1.2%. With 7 bases clipped from V and 0 bases from J, the junction kept 10 bases outside the gene matches. The germline CDR1 and CDR2 sequences are SNHLY and FYNNEI. The CDR3 consists of 18 residues. The patients chosen for sequencing had shown expansion of CD8+CD57+ cells (detected by flow cytometry). Each of the patients presented with severe acquired aplastic anemia. Untreated patients provided the blood samples, with no therapy given before sampling.

The TCR originated in a human donor with aplastic anemia. Material: sorted CD4+, CD8+, or CD8+CD57+ T cells (not recorded which) from PBMCs. The genes are TRBV2 and TRBJ2-3, with 13 bases aligning to TRBD2. The CDR3 nucleotides read TGTGCCAGCATCAGGGGACTAGCGGGATTCTCGAGCACAGATACGCAGTATTTT. This encodes CASIRGLAGFSSTDTQYF.